Shown below are 10 T cell receptor beta chains from a single sample sequenced in a study of blood T cell repertoires in COVID-19. The table came from immunoSEQ multiplex PCR; TCRdb's copy has only in-frame clones and leaves some out. The sample consists of 35,000 to 55,000 clones, around 89% of them appearing once. Sequenced: peripheral blood. The receptor set was obtained from a man between 65 and 85 years old with active COVID-19.

The chain has TRBV6-6 and TRBJ1-4; 7 bases are shared with TRBD1. The CDR3 is 15 residues long. Germline V gene sequence: CDR1 MNHNY, CDR2 SVGAGI (reference sequence). V lost 5 bases, J lost 3 bases, and 6 bases stayed unmatched. Written as DNA, the CDR3 is TGTGCCAGCAGTGCGCCAGGGGGACCTAATGAAAAACTGTTTTTT. Amino acids: CASSAPGGPNEKLFF.

This rearrangement joins TRBV5-8 to TRBJ1-3; TRBD1 might be the D (6 bases). This CDR3 has 17 amino acids. V dropped 3 bases and J dropped 3 bases, with 19 bases sitting between them. Per the germline V gene, CDR1 is SGHTS and CDR2 is YDEGEE. Here the CDR3 DNA reads TGTGCCAGCAGCTCTTGGGACACTGGTACATATGGAAACACCATATATTTT. Amino acids: CASSSWDTGTYGNTIYF.

This chain uses TRBV5-6 with TRBJ2-3; TRBD1 matches 9 bases. The germline gives CDR1 SGHDT, CDR2 YYEEEE. The V segment lost 4 bases and the J segment 4 bases; nucleotides outside the gene matches: 13. There are 17 residues in the CDR3. The CDR3 DNA is TGTGCCAGCAGCCGGAATAAGGGGACAGGGACATCAGATACGCAGTATTTT. Encoded protein: CASSRNKGTGTSDTQYF.

V gene TRBV19 combines with J gene TRBJ1-1; D is perhaps TRBD1 (5 bases). The CDR3 runs 15 residues. Germline assignment: CDR1 LNHDA and CDR2 SQIVND (reference sequence). V was cut by 6 bases and J by 1 base, with 15 bases left in between. The CDR3, as DNA: TGTGCCAGTAGGCCACAGGTGGTCGGGAACACTGAAGCTTTCTTT. Translated: CASRPQVVGNTEAFF. Combining the CDR3 with reference TRBV19 and TRBJ1-1 gives the whole variable domain DGGITQSPKYLFRKEGQNVTLSCEQNLNHDAMYWYRQDPGQGLRLIYYSQIVNDFQKGDIAEGYSVSREKKESFPLTVTSAQKNPTAFYLCASRPQVVGNTEAFFGQGTRLTVV.

The rearrangement links TRBV27 to TRBJ1-4; 7 nucleotides line up with TRBD1. J was trimmed by 0 bases and V by 4 bases; bases with no gene match: 5. The CDR3 spans 16 residues. The V gene's germline CDR1 is MNHEY and CDR2 SMNVEV (reference sequence). CDR3 nucleotides: TGTGCCAGCAGTTCCGGGACAGCCGCAACTAATGAAAAACTGTTTTTT. Translated: CASSSGTAATNEKLFF. The whole variable domain, remainder taken from reference TRBV27 and TRBJ1-4, is EAQVTQNPRYLITVTGKKLTVTCSQNMNHEYMSWYRQDPGLGLRQIYYSMNVEVTDKGDVPEGYKVSRKEKRNFPLILESPSPNQTSLYFCASSSGTAATNEKLFFGSGTQLSVL.

The chain links TRBV6-4 to TRBJ1-4, with D possibly matching TRBD1 (6 bases). CDR3 length: 12 amino acids. Germline V lookup: CDR1 MRHNA, CDR2 SNTAGT. Trimming took 3 bases from V and 7 from J, leaving 6 bases between them. CDR3 nucleotide sequence: TGTGCCAGCAGTGAGACAGGTGAAAAACTGTTTTTT. Protein: CASSETGEKLFF.

This clone appeared a single time. The J gene is TRBJ2-3, the V gene TRBV5-1, with 7 bases that match TRBD2. Per germline, CDR1 SGHRS and CDR2 YFSETQ. Trimming removed 2 bases from V and 2 bases from J; junction bases left unmatched: 5. This CDR3 contains 15 residues. CDR3 DNA: TGCGCCAGCAGCTTATGGGGAGGGTTCACAGATACGCAGTATTTT. Its protein product is CASSLWGGFTDTQYF.

V and J are TRBV27 and TRBJ2-7; TRBD2 aligns across 13 bases. This CDR3 is 15 amino acids long. CDR1 MNHEY and CDR2 SMNVEV come from the germline V gene (reference sequence). V was clipped by 6 bases and J by 5 bases; unmatched bases: 7. CDR3 region: CASRERLAGGHEQYF. The DNA of the CDR3 is TGTGCCAGCAGAGAGAGACTAGCGGGGGGCCACGAGCAGTACTTC.

The gene calls are TRBV9 and TRBJ1-3, with a possible D match to TRBD1 (6 bases). The CDR3 contains 15 residues. The ends were cut back, 3 bases at V and 4 bases at J, with 14 bases in the middle. Germline V CDR1 and CDR2: SGDLS, YYNGEE. The CDR3 DNA follows: TGTGCCAGCAGCGCCACTACAGGGTCCGGAAACACCATATATTTT. Residues: CASSATTGSGNTIYF. Full variable domain (missing parts from reference TRBV9 and TRBJ1-3): DSGVTQTPKHLITATGQRVTLRCSPRSGDLSVYWYQQSLDQGLQFLIQYYNGEERAKGNILERFSAQQFPDLHSELNLSSLELGDSALYFCASSATTGSGNTIYFGEGSWLTVV.

The chain recombines TRBV2 with TRBJ2-2; weak D call: TRBD2 (5 bases). The germline V gene encodes CDR1 SNHLY and CDR2 FYNNEI. The length of the CDR3 is 18 residues. The V and J ends lost 2 bases and 5 bases respectively, with 21 bases between them. CDR3 sequence (DNA): TGTGCCAGCAGTGAACCTCGTGGCAGATCGTCGGGGACCGGGGAGCTGTTTTTT. Translation: CASSEPRGRSSGTGELFF.